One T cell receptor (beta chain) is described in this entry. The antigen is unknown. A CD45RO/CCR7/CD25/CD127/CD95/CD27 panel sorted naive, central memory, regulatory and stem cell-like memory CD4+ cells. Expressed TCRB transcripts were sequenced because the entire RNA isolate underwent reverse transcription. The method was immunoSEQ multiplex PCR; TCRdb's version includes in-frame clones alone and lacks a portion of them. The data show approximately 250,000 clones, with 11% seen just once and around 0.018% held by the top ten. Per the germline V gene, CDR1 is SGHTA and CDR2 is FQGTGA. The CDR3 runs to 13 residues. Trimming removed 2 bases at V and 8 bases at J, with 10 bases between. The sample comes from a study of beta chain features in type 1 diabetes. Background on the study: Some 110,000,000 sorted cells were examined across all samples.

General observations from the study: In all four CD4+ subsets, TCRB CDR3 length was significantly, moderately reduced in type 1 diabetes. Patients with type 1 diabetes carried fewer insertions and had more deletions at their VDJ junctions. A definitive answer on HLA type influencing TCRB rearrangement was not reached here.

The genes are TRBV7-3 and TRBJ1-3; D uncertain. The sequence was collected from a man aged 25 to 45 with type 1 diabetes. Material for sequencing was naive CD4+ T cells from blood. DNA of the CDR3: TGTGCCAGCAGCTTATCGTCGGGAGACACCATATATTTT. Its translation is CASSLSSGDTIYF.